These 30 T cell receptor beta chains originate from one sample sequenced in a study of blood T cell repertoires in COVID-19. Measured with immunoSEQ multiplex PCR; TCRdb has only the in-frame clones, and not every one. The sample lists roughly 160,000 clones; around 74% were seen once. What was sequenced was peripheral blood. These receptors were obtained from a woman aged 80 or over with acute or convalescent COVID-19.

The V and J genes are TRBV7-6 and TRBJ1-3; 9 bases map to TRBD1. The germline V gene encodes CDR1 SGHVS and CDR2 FNYEAQ. The CDR3 totals 15 residues. V shed 5 bases and J 2 bases; nucleotides not matched to a gene: 4. CDR3 residues: CASSPQGATGNTIYF. The CDR3 DNA sequence: TGTGCCAGCAGCCCACAGGGGGCAACTGGAAACACCATATATTTT.

This clone was seen only a few times. This chain connects TRBV5-6 to TRBJ2-3; the D gene is possibly TRBD1 (6 bases). V lost 2 bases and J 0 bases, leaving 10 bases between the germline ends. Germline CDR1 is SGHDT and CDR2 is YYEEEE. This CDR3 contains 15 residues. The chain's CDR3 is CASSFRTASTDTQYF. DNA for the CDR3: TGTGCCAGCAGCTTCCGGACAGCTAGCACAGATACGCAGTATTTT.

This clone was detected a few times. The rearrangement links TRBV7-9 to TRBJ2-2; TRBD1 agrees at 7 bases. V lost 4 bases and J lost 1; bases outside the gene matches: 6. Germline V gene lookup returns CDR1 SEHNR and CDR2 FQNEAQ (reference sequence). This CDR3 is 16 amino acids long. CDR3 in DNA: TGTGCCAGCAGCTCCCCACAGGGGAGGAACACCGGGGAGCTGTTTTTT. Encoded protein: CASSSPQGRNTGELFF. The full variable domain, its missing parts supplied by reference TRBV7-9 and TRBJ2-2, is DTGVSQNPRHKITKRGQNVTFRCDPISEHNRLYWYRQTLGQGPEFLTYFQNEAQLEKSRLLSDRFSAERPKGSFSTLEIQRTEQGDSAMYLCASSSPQGRNTGELFFGEGSRLTVL.

J is TRBJ2-1 and V is TRBV4-2; the D gene is possibly TRBD2 (6 bases). The germline V gene has CDR1 LGHNA and CDR2 YNFKEQ. The CDR3 runs to 17 residues. V lost 0 bases, J lost 2 bases, and 14 bases lay in between. The CDR3 coding sequence is TGTGCCAGCAGCCAAGATTTACTCGGCGGGGCCTACAATGAGCAGTTCTTC. This gives the protein CASSQDLLGGAYNEQFF.

CDR3 bases: TGTGCCAGCAGAGGTGCAGGGGGGACCTACGAGCAGTACTTC. Its protein product is CASRGAGGTYEQYF. V and J are TRBV7-9 and TRBJ2-7, with D possibly TRBD1 on 7 matching bases. V lost 6 bases and J 2 bases, leaving 14 bases between the germline ends. Germline CDR1 SEHNR, CDR2 FQNEAQ (reference sequence). This CDR3 has 14 residues.

This clone was picked up one time. The chain carries TRBV19 and TRBJ2-1; TRBD1 matches 12 bases. The length of the CDR3 is 16 residues. V lost 5 bases and J lost 10; bases outside the gene matches: 12. CDR1 and CDR2 (germline): LNHDA, SQIVND (reference sequence). In DNA, the CDR3 is TGTGCCAGTAGTTTCGGACCGGGACAGGGGGCTTGGGAGCAGTTCTTC. Translating it yields CASSFGPGQGAWEQFF. Full variable domain (remainder filled in from reference TRBV19 and TRBJ2-1): DGGITQSPKYLFRKEGQNVTLSCEQNLNHDAMYWYRQDPGQGLRLIYYSQIVNDFQKGDIAEGYSVSREKKESFPLTVTSAQKNPTAFYLCASSFGPGQGAWEQFFGPGTRLTVL.

The CDR3 spells CASSLVTSKGYEQYF. The CDR3 DNA sequence: TGTGCCAGCAGCTTAGTTACTAGCAAGGGCTACGAGCAGTACTTC. This sequence joins TRBV7-8 and TRBJ2-7, with a possible D match to TRBD2 (6 bases). The CDR3 runs 15 residues. V dropped 1 base and J dropped 3 bases, with 13 bases sitting between them. Germline-derived CDR1 and CDR2 are SGHVS and FQNEAQ.

The chain has TRBV9 and TRBJ2-3; D uncertain. Trimming shortened V by 4 bases and J by 4 bases, and 10 bases separated the two germline ends. Per germline, CDR1 SGDLS and CDR2 YYNGEE. This CDR3 has 13 residues. CDR3: CASSPHFSDTQYF. The DNA for the CDR3 is TGTGCCAGCAGCCCCCATTTTTCAGATACGCAGTATTTT.

This rearrangement joins TRBV28 to TRBJ1-5; 7 bases line up with TRBD1. Germline V CDR1 and CDR2: MDHEN, SYDVKM. There are 14 residues in the CDR3. Trimming at V came to 6 bases and at J to 5 bases, leaving 7 bases not matched to a gene. DNA for the CDR3: TGTGCCAGCAGAGGGCCAGGGGGTCATCAGCCCCAGCATTTT. Protein: CASRGPGGHQPQHF.

The V gene is TRBV5-8, the J gene TRBJ2-5, with 7 bases lining up with TRBD1. CDR1 SGHTS and CDR2 YDEGEE come from the germline V gene. V trimming: 4 bases; J trimming: 5 bases; junction bases outside the gene matches: 8. The CDR3 extends over 14 amino acids. The DNA of the CDR3 is TGTGCCAGCAGCCCAGGACAGGTCGCGGAGACCCAGTACTTC. Translation gives CASSPGQVAETQYF.

The chain joins TRBV19 to TRBJ1-6; tentatively, D is TRBD1 (6 bases). The CDR3 totals 12 residues. Trimming shortened V by 9 bases and J by 14 bases, and 17 bases separated the two germline ends. Germline CDR1 and CDR2: LNHDA and SQIVND (reference sequence). CDR3 sequence reads: CASRPDSSALHF. In DNA form, the CDR3 reads TGTGCCAGCAGACCGGACAGTTCTGCCCTCCACTTT.

The chain carries TRBV3-1 (or the pseudogene TRBV3-2) and TRBJ2-7, with 10 bases that match TRBD2. The CDR3 extends over 16 amino acids. V shed 2 bases, J shed 4 bases, and the junction held 8 bases outside the gene matches. Germline V lookup: CDR1 LGHDT, CDR2 YNNKEL (reference sequence). This chain's CDR3 is CASSQIIGLAEYEQYF. In DNA form, the CDR3 reads TGTGCCAGCAGCCAAATAATTGGACTAGCGGAATACGAGCAGTACTTC.

The genes are TRBV9 and TRBJ2-3, with 10 bases that match TRBD2. V shed 3 bases and J 1 base; nucleotides not matched to a gene: 8. The CDR3 spans 17 residues. Per germline, CDR1 SGDLS and CDR2 YYNGEE. This CDR3 reads CASSALGGTSGTDTQYF. CDR3 nucleotides: TGTGCCAGCAGCGCTCTAGGGGGGACTAGCGGCACAGATACGCAGTATTTT.

This clone turned up a few times. The chain uses TRBV9 and TRBJ1-4; the D gene is possibly TRBD1 (5 bases). Looked up from germline, CDR1 is SGDLS and CDR2 is YYNGEE. V lost 4 bases to trimming and J lost 3 bases, with 13 bases between them. The CDR3 runs to 15 residues. The CDR3 loop reads CASSPGGFANEKLFF. The CDR3 DNA reads as TGTGCCAGCAGCCCGGGGGGGTTTGCTAATGAAAAACTGTTTTTT.

This clone appeared once. The gene calls are TRBV30 and TRBJ2-7; 11 nucleotides align to TRBD1. The CDR3 runs to 12 residues. Germline assignment: CDR1 GTSNPN and CDR2 SVGIG (reference sequence). V lost 5 bases, J lost 3 bases, and 0 bases stayed unmatched. This CDR3 is CAWGTGGYEQYF. The CDR3 DNA follows: TGTGCCTGGGGGACAGGGGGCTACGAGCAGTACTTC. Full variable domain (remainder filled in from reference TRBV30 and TRBJ2-7): SQTIHQWPATLVQPVGSPLSLECTVEGTSNPNLYWYRQAAGRGLQLLFYSVGIGQISSEVPQNLSASRPQDRQFILSSKKLLLSDSGFYLCAWGTGGYEQYFGPGTRLTVT.

This chain joins TRBV5-1 and TRBJ1-6; 11 bases fit TRBD1. V lost 4 bases and J lost 14; bases outside the gene matches: 14. Germline CDR1 reads SGHRS; CDR2 reads YFSETQ. The CDR3 runs to 16 residues. The CDR3 region has the DNA TGCGCCAGCAGCAATGGACAGGGGGCCTCCCTTGAGGCCCTCCACTTT. Translating gives CASSNGQGASLEALHF.

The V gene is TRBV5-1, the J gene TRBJ2-7; 13 bases agree with TRBD2. V dropped 4 bases and J dropped 5; count of bases not matched to a gene: 6. This CDR3 is 15 amino acids long. CDR1 is SGHRS, CDR2 YFSETQ, per germline. CDR3 residues: CASSVPLAGGDEQYF. The CDR3 bases are TGCGCCAGCAGCGTTCCACTAGCGGGAGGGGACGAGCAGTACTTC.

The chain couples TRBV11-2 to TRBJ2-1; D possibly corresponds to TRBD2 (5 bases). Trimming cost V 5 bases and J 8 bases, with 16 bases left between them. CDR1 SGHAT and CDR2 FQNNGV come from the germline V gene. This CDR3 has 14 amino acids. The CDR3 DNA reads TGTGCCAGCAGCCAGGCAGCCCTGGGAGATGAGCAGTTCTTC. It encodes CASSQAALGDEQFF.

The gene calls are TRBV5-1 and TRBJ2-7, with unresolved D. This CDR3 is 15 amino acids long. Germline lookup yields CDR1 SGHRS and CDR2 YFSETQ. The V end lost 2 bases, the J end lost 8 bases, and 20 bases lay between the germline ends. DNA for the CDR3: TGCGCCAGCAGCTTAAGCCCTGTCCCGGGTCCTAAGCAGTACTTC. It translates to CASSLSPVPGPKQYF.

The rearrangement joins TRBV6-6 to TRBJ1-1; 8 bases map to TRBD1. The CDR3 totals 11 residues. V was clipped by 6 bases and J by 10 bases; unmatched bases: 4. Germline V gives CDR1 MNHNY, CDR2 SVGAGI (reference sequence). The CDR3 spells CASRGQVVAFF. As DNA, the CDR3 is TGTGCCAGCAGGGGACAGGTAGTAGCTTTCTTT.

CDR3 bases: TGTGCCAGCAGCCTCGGACTAGATGACACAGATACGCAGTATTTT. Translation: CASSLGLDDTDTQYF. This chain joins TRBV11-3 and TRBJ2-3; 7 positions agree with TRBD2. Germline lookup yields CDR1 SGHNT and CDR2 YENEEA. The V gene end was trimmed by 5 bases and the J gene end by 2 bases; junction bases not matched to a gene: 7. CDR3 size: 15 residues. Complete variable domain (other parts from reference TRBV11-3 and TRBJ2-3): EAGVVQSPRYKIIEKKQPVAFWCNPISGHNTLYWYLQNLGQGPELLIRYENEEAVDDSQLPKDRFSAERLKGVDSTLKIQPAELGDSAVYLCASSLGLDDTDTQYFGPGTRLTVL.

This clone occurred a few times. This rearrangement joins TRBV6-5 to TRBJ2-7; D is undetermined. Germline V gives CDR1 MNHEY, CDR2 SVGAGI. This CDR3 is built from 14 residues. Trimming took off 6 bases at V and 6 bases at J, with 18 bases between the two ends. The CDR3 here is CASSHLRRHGEQYF. CDR3 bases: TGTGCCAGCAGCCACCTACGGCGGCACGGCGAGCAGTACTTC.

The chain recombines TRBV2 with TRBJ2-5; 9 bases are a match to TRBD2. V was clipped by 0 bases and J by 2 bases; unmatched bases: 10. The CDR3 runs 18 residues. Germline V gene data show CDR1 as SNHLY and CDR2 as FYNNEI. The CDR3: CASSEALRLAGIQETQYF. The CDR3 coding sequence is TGTGCCAGCAGTGAAGCGCTTCGCCTAGCGGGGATTCAAGAGACCCAGTACTTC.

There are a few counts of this clone. The chain has TRBV5-1 and TRBJ2-1; TRBD2 aligns across 10 bases. The germline gives CDR1 SGHRS, CDR2 YFSETQ. Trimming cost V 3 bases and J 2 bases; bases outside gene matches: 2. This CDR3 has 15 amino acids. CDR3 amino acids: CASSWTSGTYNEQFF. In DNA form, the CDR3 reads TGCGCCAGCAGCTGGACTAGCGGCACCTACAATGAGCAGTTCTTC.

This clone came up a few times. The same CDR3 is also encoded by other DNA sequences in this sample. CDR3 nucleotide sequence: TGTGCCAGCCGGGTTACGAACACCGGGGAGCTGTTTTTT. Its translation: CASRVTNTGELFF. This rearrangement joins TRBV2 to TRBJ2-2; D gene uncertain. The CDR3 length is 13 residues. The germline CDR1 and CDR2 sequences are SNHLY and FYNNEI. V lost 8 bases to trimming and J lost 0 bases, with 7 bases between them.

V usage is TRBV4-3 and J usage is TRBJ2-1; the match to TRBD2 covers 10 bases. There are 20 residues in the CDR3. The V and J ends lost 4 bases and 7 bases, in that order; junction bases with no gene match: 22. Germline loops: CDR1 LGHNA, CDR2 YSLEER. The CDR3 here is CASSPRPRGAGGSPTNEQFF. CDR3 in DNA: TGCGCCAGCAGCCCCAGGCCCAGAGGAGCGGGGGGGTCCCCGACAAATGAGCAGTTCTTC.

The chain uses TRBV6-5 and TRBJ2-5; D is possibly TRBD2 (6 bases). In germline, CDR1 is MNHEY, CDR2 SVGAGI. V was shortened by 0 bases and J by 1 base, with 9 bases between the two germline ends. This CDR3 has 15 amino acids. CDR3 amino acids: CASSYSRDSQETQYF. As DNA, the CDR3 is TGTGCCAGCAGTTACTCGAGGGACTCCCAAGAGACCCAGTACTTC.

The gene calls are TRBV6-1 and TRBJ1-1; D is undetermined. The CDR3 has 14 residues. V shed 1 base and J shed 0 bases, with 6 bases lying between them. Germline V gene sequence: CDR1 MNHNS, CDR2 SASEGT. In nucleotides, the CDR3 is TGTGCCAGCAGTGAAGGGCAACTGAACACTGAAGCTTTCTTT. Amino acids: CASSEGQLNTEAFF.

The chain employs TRBV6-6 and TRBJ2-1; D gene ambiguous. The CDR3 consists of 14 residues. Germline CDR1 and CDR2: MNHNY and SVGAGI (reference sequence). Trimming removed 8 bases at V and 9 bases at J, with 20 bases between. This CDR3 is CASLLAGSATEQFF. CDR3 nucleotides: TGTGCCAGCCTTCTGGCCGGGTCTGCAACTGAGCAGTTCTTC.

This clone was detected ten times or more. The chain is built from TRBV7-9 and TRBJ2-7, with D perhaps matching TRBD2 (5 bases). Trimming took off 0 bases at V and 0 bases at J, with 6 bases between the two ends. The germline CDR1 and CDR2 sequences are SEHNR and FQNEAQ (reference sequence). The CDR3 totals 14 residues. The CDR3 DNA is TGTGCCAGCAGCTTAGCTAGCGACTCCTACGAGCAGTACTTC. Its protein is CASSLASDSYEQYF. Complete variable domain (other parts from reference TRBV7-9 and TRBJ2-7): DTGVSQNPRHKITKRGQNVTFRCDPISEHNRLYWYRQTLGQGPEFLTYFQNEAQLEKSRLLSDRFSAERPKGSFSTLEIQRTEQGDSAMYLCASSLASDSYEQYFGPGTRLTVT.